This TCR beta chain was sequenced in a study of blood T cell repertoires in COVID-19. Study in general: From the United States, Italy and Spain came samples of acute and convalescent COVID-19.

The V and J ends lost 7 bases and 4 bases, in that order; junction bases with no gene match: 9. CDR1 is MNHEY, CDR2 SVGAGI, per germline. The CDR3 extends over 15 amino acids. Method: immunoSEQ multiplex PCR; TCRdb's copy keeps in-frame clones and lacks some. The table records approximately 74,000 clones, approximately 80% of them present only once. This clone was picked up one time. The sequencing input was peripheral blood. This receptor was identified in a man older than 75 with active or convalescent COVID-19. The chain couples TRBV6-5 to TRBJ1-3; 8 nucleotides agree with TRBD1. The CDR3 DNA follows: TGTGCCAGCAAAAAGACAGGGGATGTCGGAAACACCATATATTTT. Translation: CASKKTGDVGNTIYF.